The clone carrying this T cell receptor beta chain has a count of ten or more. Molecular barcoded adaptors covering alpha/delta and beta/gamma chains were used on roughly 400 ng RNA. MiXCR was run by TCRdb on the reads, yielding one entry per CDR3 protein. The data show 75,000 to 90,000 distinct CDR3 sequences, 9% to 15% seen once. Trimming left V 3 bases short and J 0 bases short, with 9 bases between. The germline V gene has CDR1 DFQATT and CDR2 SNEGSKA (reference sequence). The CDR3 contains 14 residues. The record originates from a study of read filtering for tumor transcriptome and immune sequencing.

This receptor was obtained from a donor aged 40 or older with multiple myeloma. The chain combines TRBV20-1 with TRBJ2-1; D not certain. Sample: a population of CD138-negative cells sorted from bone marrow. Written as DNA, the CDR3 is TGCAGTGCTAGGAGCCCAGACTCCTACAATGAGCAGTTCTTC. Translation gives CSARSPDSYNEQFF.